This T cell receptor beta chain was sequenced during a study of T cells after yellow fever vaccination. Study-wide background: Fractions of low cell number were prepared using SMART-Seq v4 Ultra Low Input.

This clonotype appeared a few times. Its antigen is still unknown. TCRdb analysed the 5' RACE reads with MiXCR anew, one entry per CDR3 protein. The sample records some 500,000 distinct CDR3 sequences, about 13% being singletons. Overall study results and limits: The appearance of a small share of clonotypes in both CD4 and CD8 compartments was observed. It was the secondary response that reached its peak faster, day 5 versus 15, but it was weaker.

This TCR was recovered from a man aged 30 to 45 who received the YFV17D yellow fever vaccine. This material consisted of PBMCs, taken on the day of the yellow fever booster vaccination.

CDR3 sequence reads: CASSLGRRDSSYEQYF. CDR3 DNA sequence: TGCGCCAGCAGCTTGGGACGGAGGGACAGCTCCTACGAGCAGTACTTC. This chain uses TRBV5-1 with TRBJ2-7; TRBD1 is a possible D gene (7 bases). V gave up 0 bases and J gave up 0 bases, with 13 bases separating them. Germline lookup yields CDR1 SGHRS and CDR2 YFSETQ. The CDR3 length is 16 residues. The variable domain in full, with the rest retrieved from reference TRBV5-1 and TRBJ2-7, is KAGVTQTPRYLIKTRGQQVTLSCSPISGHRSVSWYQQTPGQGLQFLFEYFSETQRNKGNFPGRFSGRQFSNSRSEMNVSTLELGDSALYLCASSLGRRDSSYEQYFGPGTRLTVT.